A selection of T cell receptor beta chains follows, all from one sample in a study of shared clonotypes between healthy human individuals. Produced via immunoSEQ multiplex PCR; TCRdb's table is partial and in-frame only. Of roughly 2.1 million clones listed, roughly 91% were seen once; the top ten hold about 1.5%. Source material: naive CD8+ T cells from PBMCs. Source of these receptors: a man aged 18 to 35 in good health. Some clones in this sample may be carry-over from other donors' samples. The conserved cysteine and the conserved F or W are not part of the CDR3 here. The order of the fields is CDR3 protein, clone size, J gene, V gene. Not every row has a clone size; where given, it reads once, few, many or a size class.

cdr3_aa: ASTETLAGPTGELF
clone_size: .
j_call: TRBJ2-2
v_call: TRBV7-8

cdr3_aa: SVVGGFGAYNEQF
clone_size: .
j_call: TRBJ2-1
v_call: TRBV29-1

cdr3_aa: ASSIFGGAHNEQF
clone_size: .
j_call: TRBJ2-1
v_call: TRBV19

cdr3_aa: ASSGERDRSSQETQY
clone_size: .
j_call: TRBJ2-5
v_call: TRBV25-1

cdr3_aa: SVTRQDTDTQY
clone_size: .
j_call: TRBJ2-3
v_call: TRBV29-1

cdr3_aa: SVEGGTGAYEQY
clone_size: .
j_call: TRBJ2-7
v_call: TRBV29-1

cdr3_aa: ATNKRDRYGYT
clone_size: .
j_call: TRBJ1-2
v_call: TRBV19

cdr3_aa: ASSITGNPGNTIY
clone_size: once
j_call: TRBJ1-3
v_call: TRBV27

cdr3_aa: ASSSTSGGSSYEQY
clone_size: .
j_call: TRBJ2-7
v_call: TRBV27

cdr3_aa: ASSFNLWRGTGNGYT
clone_size: .
j_call: TRBJ1-2
v_call: TRBV28

cdr3_aa: ASIQSYKDVEQF
clone_size: .
j_call: TRBJ2-1
v_call: TRBV6-1

cdr3_aa: ASSPPPVASGYT
clone_size: .
j_call: TRBJ1-2
v_call: TRBV9

cdr3_aa: ASSKDRDPEAF
clone_size: .
j_call: TRBJ1-1
v_call: TRBV5-1

cdr3_aa: ASSLFIGAAAYEQY
clone_size: .
j_call: TRBJ2-7
v_call: TRBV5-6

cdr3_aa: ASSLTPRGHEQY
clone_size: once
j_call: TRBJ2-7
v_call: TRBV5-1

cdr3_aa: ASSYSTRDGLYGYT
clone_size: .
j_call: TRBJ1-2
v_call: TRBV6-5

cdr3_aa: ATSGSSGTLADTQY
clone_size: .
j_call: TRBJ2-3
v_call: TRBV15